This passage covers 15 T cell receptor beta chains from one sample sequenced in a study of blood T cell repertoires in COVID-19. Using immunoSEQ multiplex PCR, the repertoire was profiled, and TCRdb retains in-frame clones only, with some absent. Of about 220,000 clones listed, 82% are singletons. Specimen: PBMCs or T cells enriched from blood (not recorded which). The source is a woman in her sixties or seventies who had recovered from COVID-19.

The chain uses TRBV4-3 and TRBJ2-3, with 11 positions matching TRBD2. This CDR3 comprises 17 residues. The germline V gene has CDR1 LGHNA and CDR2 YSLEER. The V gene end was trimmed by 0 bases and the J gene end by 6 bases; junction bases not matched to a gene: 8. The CDR3 DNA reads as TGCGCCAGCAGCCAAGATCGACTAGCGGGGCTCGGGGATACGCAGTATTTT. Translated: CASSQDRLAGLGDTQYF.

This chain's CDR3 is CASSSPDREGEQYF. CDR3 in DNA: TGTGCCAGCAGCTCCCCGGACAGGGAGGGCGAGCAGTACTTC. This sequence joins TRBV5-4 and TRBJ2-7; the D gene is possibly TRBD1 (8 bases). Trimming removed 3 bases from V and 6 bases from J, with 16 bases in between. Looked up from germline, CDR1 is SGHNT and CDR2 is YYREEE (reference sequence). This CDR3 spans 14 amino acids.

This chain uses TRBV5-4 with TRBJ2-3, with 11 positions matching TRBD2. The CDR3 length is 16 residues. Per the germline V gene, CDR1 is SGHNT and CDR2 is YYREEE (reference sequence). The V gene end was trimmed by 4 bases and the J gene end by 4 bases; junction bases not matched to a gene: 8. In DNA, the CDR3 is TGTGCCAGCAGCACGTTAGCGGGAGGGAGTCCAGATACGCAGTATTTT. This translates into CASSTLAGGSPDTQYF.

The J gene is TRBJ1-5, the V gene TRBV7-2, with TRBD1 matching 7 bases. From germline, CDR1 is SGHTA and CDR2 FQGNSA. The CDR3 has 14 amino acids. Trimming removed 5 bases from V and 6 bases from J; junction bases left unmatched: 7. The DNA for the CDR3 is TGTGCCAGCAGCCCCGGACAGGACGGTCAGCCCCAGCATTTT. The encoded protein is CASSPGQDGQPQHF.

This sequence joins TRBV10-3 and TRBJ1-2; D is possibly TRBD1 (6 bases). The CDR3 has 14 residues. Germline lookup yields CDR1 ENHRY and CDR2 SYGVKD. The germline V and J ends were trimmed by 0 bases and 5 bases, with 10 bases remaining between them. The CDR3 coding sequence is TGTGCCATCAGTGAGTCTGGGGGCCGGTATGGCTACACCTTC. Translated: CAISESGGRYGYTF.

V gene TRBV10-3 combines with J gene TRBJ1-3; 10 bases are a match to TRBD1. The ends lost 6 bases at V and 1 base at J; junction bases unmatched: 12. CDR1 is ENHRY, CDR2 SYGVKD, per germline. This CDR3 is 18 amino acids long. The CDR3 DNA follows: TGTGCCATCAGCCCACCGGGACAGGGGATGGAGTCTGGAAACACCATATATTTT. Protein sequence: CAISPPGQGMESGNTIYF.

This chain uses TRBV6-5 with TRBJ1-1, with TRBD1 matching 8 bases. V trimming: 5 bases; J trimming: 1 base; junction bases outside the gene matches: 6. The CDR3 is 15 amino acids. The germline V gene has CDR1 MNHEY and CDR2 SVGAGI. CDR3 residues: CASSMRQGQNTEAFF. Written as DNA, the CDR3 is TGTGCCAGCAGTATGCGACAGGGGCAGAACACTGAAGCTTTCTTT.

The rearrangement uses TRBV19 and TRBJ2-3; TRBD2 aligns across 8 bases. CDR1 LNHDA and CDR2 SQIVND come from the germline V gene (reference sequence). The CDR3 length is 14 residues. V was clipped by 4 bases and J by 5 bases; unmatched bases: 5. For the CDR3, the DNA is TGTGCCAGTAGTACCGGGGGGGGCGGAGATACGCAGTATTTT. Protein product: CASSTGGGGDTQYF. The entire variable domain, with the rest obtained from reference TRBV19 and TRBJ2-3, is as follows: DGGITQSPKYLFRKEGQNVTLSCEQNLNHDAMYWYRQDPGQGLRLIYYSQIVNDFQKGDIAEGYSVSREKKESFPLTVTSAQKNPTAFYLCASSTGGGGDTQYFGPGTRLTVL.

The chain is built from TRBV5-4 and TRBJ2-7; 9 bases are shared with TRBD1. The germline CDR1 and CDR2 sequences are SGHNT and YYREEE (reference sequence). After removal of 5 bases from V and 5 bases from J, the junction contained 11 bases not matched to a gene. The CDR3 consists of 15 residues. CDR3: CASRDPGQGNNEQYF. The CDR3 nucleotides are TGTGCCAGCAGAGACCCGGGACAGGGTAATAACGAGCAGTACTTC.

This chain uses TRBV5-6 with TRBJ2-7; D remains ambiguous. Germline V lookup: CDR1 SGHDT, CDR2 YYEEEE. The CDR3 has 15 residues. V was clipped by 2 bases and J by 0 bases, with 12 bases between them. CDR3 in amino acids: CASSFNSGSSYEQYF. CDR3 DNA sequence: TGTGCCAGCAGCTTTAACAGTGGAAGCTCCTACGAGCAGTACTTC.

The chain uses TRBV10-1 and TRBJ2-6, with D tentatively TRBD1 (6 bases). CDR3 length: 16 amino acids. Deletions cut 0 bases from V and 4 bases from J, with 10 bases between. Germline V gene lookup returns CDR1 WNHNN and CDR2 SYGVQD (reference sequence). The CDR3 is CASSESVGAGANVLTF. In DNA, the CDR3 is TGCGCCAGCAGTGAGTCGGTGGGGGCCGGGGCCAACGTCCTGACTTTC.

The chain recombines TRBV24-1 with TRBJ1-5, with 8 nucleotides matching TRBD1. The germline V gene has CDR1 KGHDR and CDR2 SFDVKD. The V segment lost 2 bases and the J segment 5 bases; nucleotides outside the gene matches: 4. The CDR3 loop spans 15 amino acids. The chain's CDR3 is CATSDSTGGDQPQHF. DNA for the CDR3: TGTGCCACCAGTGATTCCACAGGGGGGGATCAGCCCCAGCATTTT.

V is TRBV19 and J is TRBJ2-6, with TRBD2 matching 10 bases. The CDR3 contains 19 residues. V was pared by 5 bases and J by 2 bases, with 12 bases of the junction left unmatched. Germline lookup yields CDR1 LNHDA and CDR2 SQIVND (reference sequence). CDR3 region: CASSAPGLAGAAGANVLTF. CDR3 in DNA: TGTGCCAGTAGTGCCCCCGGGCTAGCGGGAGCGGCTGGGGCCAACGTCCTGACTTTC.

This chain uses TRBV20-1 with TRBJ1-2; D unresolved. Deletions cut 5 bases from V and 3 bases from J, with 4 bases between. Germline loops: CDR1 DFQATT, CDR2 SNEGSKA (reference sequence). The CDR3 has 10 residues. CDR3 residues: CSAPYYGYTF. In DNA form, the CDR3 reads TGCAGTGCTCCCTACTATGGCTACACCTTC.

J is TRBJ2-7 and V is TRBV18, with a tentative D call TRBD2 (6 bases). V gave up 3 bases and J gave up 5 bases, with 17 bases separating them. The CDR3 covers 15 residues. Germline values: CDR1 KGHSH, CDR2 LQKENI. In nucleotides, the CDR3 is TGTGCCAGCTCACCCGGGTTGGGGGGTCAGGACGAGCAGTACTTC. It translates to CASSPGLGGQDEQYF.